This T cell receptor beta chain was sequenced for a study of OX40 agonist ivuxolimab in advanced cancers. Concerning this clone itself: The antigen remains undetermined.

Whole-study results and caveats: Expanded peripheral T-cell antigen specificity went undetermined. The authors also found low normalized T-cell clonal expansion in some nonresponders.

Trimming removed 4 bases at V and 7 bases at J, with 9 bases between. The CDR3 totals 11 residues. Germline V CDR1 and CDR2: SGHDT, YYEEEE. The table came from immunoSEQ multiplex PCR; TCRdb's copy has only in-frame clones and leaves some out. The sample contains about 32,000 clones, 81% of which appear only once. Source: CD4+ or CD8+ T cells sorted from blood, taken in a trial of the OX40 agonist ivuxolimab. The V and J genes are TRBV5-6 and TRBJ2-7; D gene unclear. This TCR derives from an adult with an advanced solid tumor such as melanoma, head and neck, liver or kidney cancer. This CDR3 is CASSTRWEQYF. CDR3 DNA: TGTGCCAGCAGCACCCGCTGGGAGCAGTACTTC.